The present T cell receptor (beta chain) was sequenced within a study of blood T cell repertoires in COVID-19. Between the trimmed V and J ends, which lost 4 bases and 4 bases, there was a span of 15 bases. The CDR3 totals 15 residues. CDR1 and CDR2 from the germline V gene are MNHEY and SVGAGI. Methods used by the authors: For nucleated cells, counts were estimated from reference gene primer amplification. TCRdb keeps only in-frame clones here, not all; method: immunoSEQ multiplex PCR. D and trimming come from the DNA, and the V and J calls and clone size come from that table. The sample lists fewer than 600,000 clones, about 88% occurring once. The Seattle patients joined while their infection was active and were tracked longitudinally afterward.

This clonotype was sampled from a man aged 18 to 30 with COVID-19, enrolled during active disease. Material: peripheral blood. The rearrangement joins TRBV6-5 to TRBJ2-3; possible D gene TRBD2, 5 bases. The DNA for the CDR3 is TGTGCCAGCAGTTCCAACACCGGCGGGTCAGATACGCAGTATTTT. Translating gives CASSSNTGGSDTQYF.